Here is one T cell receptor beta chain with its context. The junction differs from germline at one of its ends, possibly a read error. This entry is derived from a study of Ad26.COV2.S vaccination and SARS-CoV-2 variants. Germline V gene sequence: CDR1 SSHAT, CDR2 FNYEAQ (reference sequence). The CDR3 contains 15 residues. The treatment here: roughly 19 received Ad26.COV2.S at low or high dose, single or two shots; 5 received placebo; per-sample allocation not given. All samples were drawn on day 63, counting from the first vaccine or placebo injection. Libraries were prepared by immunoSEQ multiplex PCR; TCRdb keeps only in-frame clonotypes and omits some of them. The sample records roughly 700,000 clones, roughly 90% being singletons.

The clonotype comes from a person aged 18-60 years who received the Ad26.COV2.S COVID-19 vaccine or a placebo. The chain recombines TRBV7-7 with TRBJ2-3; weak D call: TRBD2 (6 bases). The material sequenced was peripheral blood, taken in a trial of Ad26.COV2.S vaccine versus placebo. The CDR3 nucleotides read TGTGCTAGCAGCTTAAAGCTGGCGGGAACAGATACGCAGTATTTT. It translates to CASSLKLAGTDTQYF.